What follows are 18 T cell receptor beta chains derived from one specimen sequenced in a study of Ad26.COV2.S vaccination and SARS-CoV-2 variants. This sample's treatment: roughly 18 received Ad26.COV2.S at low or high dose, single or two shots; a few received placebo; per-sample allocation not given. All samples were drawn on day 63, counting from the first vaccine or placebo injection. Sequencing was performed with immunoSEQ multiplex PCR; in TCRdb, only in-frame clones are kept and a portion is missing. The sample comprises some 350,000 clones, under 90% of which are singletons, and around 5% rests with the top ten. Sequenced here: peripheral blood, sampled in a trial of Ad26.COV2.S vaccine versus placebo. The receptor source for this set is a person aged 18-60 years who received the Ad26.COV2.S COVID-19 vaccine or a placebo.

This clone has only one observation. The J gene is TRBJ1-1, the V gene TRBV19; possibly TRBD1 for D (6 bases). The CDR3 has 16 amino acids. V lost 7 bases, J lost 2 bases, and 20 bases lay in between. The germline V gene encodes CDR1 LNHDA and CDR2 SQIVND (reference sequence). CDR3 sequence reads: CASIYGGGNPNTEAFF. The CDR3 DNA reads TGTGCCAGTATTTATGGAGGGGGAAATCCTAACACTGAAGCTTTCTTT. The full variable domain, completed using reference TRBV19 and TRBJ1-1, is DGGITQSPKYLFRKEGQNVTLSCEQNLNHDAMYWYRQDPGQGLRLIYYSQIVNDFQKGDIAEGYSVSREKKESFPLTVTSAQKNPTAFYLCASIYGGGNPNTEAFFGQGTRLTVV.

The chain employs TRBV9 and TRBJ2-2; D tentatively fits TRBD1 or TRBD2 (6 bases each). Germline loops: CDR1 SGDLS, CDR2 YYNGEE. This CDR3 region has 15 residues. V gave up 5 bases and J gave up 4 bases, with 15 bases separating them. As DNA, the CDR3 is TGTGCCAGCAGTGGCGGGACAACTTTCACCGGGGAGCTGTTTTTT. Translation gives CASSGGTTFTGELFF.

V and J are TRBV30 and TRBJ1-1, with D unresolved. This CDR3 is built from 11 residues. Trimming left V 8 bases short and J 1 base short, with 8 bases between. Germline V gene lookup returns CDR1 GTSNPN and CDR2 SVGIG (reference sequence). The CDR3 sequence: CAQRRNTEAFF. The CDR3 region has the DNA TGTGCCCAGAGGAGGAACACTGAAGCTTTCTTT.

Only one count was recorded for this clone. The CDR3 sequence: CASSYSRTGSNSPLHF. The CDR3 DNA sequence: TGTGCCAGCAGCTACAGCAGGACAGGGTCGAATTCACCCCTCCACTTT. This chain links TRBV7-2 with TRBJ1-6; the match to TRBD1 covers 8 bases. V was pared by 4 bases and J by 7 bases, with 9 bases of the junction left unmatched. The V gene's germline CDR1 is SGHTA and CDR2 FQGNSA. The CDR3 contains 16 residues.

The V call is TRBV7-9, the J call TRBJ2-3; D is perhaps TRBD2 (6 bases). Trimming took 4 bases from V and 2 from J, leaving 7 bases between them. There are 13 residues in the CDR3. Germline V gives CDR1 SEHNR, CDR2 FQNEAQ (reference sequence). In nucleotides, the CDR3 is TGTGCCAGCAGCTGGGACTCCACAGATACGCAGTATTTT. This encodes CASSWDSTDTQYF.

For the CDR3, the DNA is TGTGCCAGCAGCCAATATATGACTGAAGCTTTCTTT. It encodes CASSQYMTEAFF. The rearrangement joins TRBV3-1 (or the pseudogene TRBV3-2) to TRBJ1-1; D gene uncertain. The CDR3 runs 12 residues. Germline V gene data show CDR1 as LGHDT and CDR2 as YNNKEL (reference sequence). Trimming removed 2 bases from V and 5 bases from J, with 6 bases in between.

This sequence joins TRBV7-6 and TRBJ1-2, with 8 bases aligning to TRBD1. V lost 5 bases to trimming and J lost 2 bases; unmatched junction nucleotides: 7. The CDR3 is 15 residues long. Germline V CDR1 and CDR2: SGHVS, FNYEAQ. CDR3 residues: CASSPTGGGNYGYTF. CDR3 DNA sequence: TGTGCCAGCAGCCCCACAGGGGGAGGGAACTATGGCTACACCTTC.

This chain joins TRBV4-1 and TRBJ1-3, with 7 positions matching TRBD1. This CDR3 has 15 amino acids. The V gene end was trimmed by 4 bases and the J gene end by 5 bases; junction bases not matched to a gene: 8. Per the germline V gene, CDR1 is MGHRA and CDR2 is YSYEKL. CDR3 nucleotide sequence: TGCGCCAGCAGCCCGTTAAAGGGGGCAAGAAACACCATATATTTT. This sequence encodes CASSPLKGARNTIYF.

CDR3 DNA sequence: TGTGCCAGCAGCTTAGCCGGCCGGTCCTACGAGCAGTACGTC. Residues: CASSLAGRSYEQYV. The rearrangement joins TRBV7-2 to TRBJ2-7; D unclear. Trimming removed 0 bases at V and 1 base at J, with 7 bases between. CDR3 length equals 14 residues. Germline lookup yields CDR1 SGHTA and CDR2 FQGNSA.

CDR3 protein: CASSFHTSGTGELFF. The CDR3 DNA sequence: TGTGCCAGCAGCTTTCATACTAGCGGGACCGGGGAGCTGTTTTTT. This sequence joins TRBV7-9 and TRBJ2-2; TRBD2 agrees at 9 bases. Trimming at V came to 3 bases and at J to 5 bases, leaving 4 bases not matched to a gene. Germline-derived CDR1 and CDR2 are SEHNR and FQNEAQ (reference sequence). This CDR3 region has 15 residues.

The chain couples TRBV5-1 to TRBJ2-3, with 7 bases matching TRBD1. Trimming took 1 base from V and 2 from J; bases not matched to a gene: 4. This CDR3 region has 15 residues. Germline lookup yields CDR1 SGHRS and CDR2 YFSETQ. CDR3 residues: CASSLTGAPTDTQYF. In DNA form, the CDR3 reads TGCGCCAGCAGCTTGACAGGGGCGCCCACAGATACGCAGTATTTT.

The rearrangement uses TRBV27 and TRBJ2-1, with TRBD1 identical over 9 bases. Germline lookup yields CDR1 MNHEY and CDR2 SMNVEV (reference sequence). The CDR3 runs to 17 residues. V lost 6 bases, J lost 5 bases, and 14 bases stayed unmatched. CDR3 coding DNA: TGTGCCAGCAGGAGAATGACCGGGACAGGGAGGGACAATGAGCAGTTCTTC. It encodes CASRRMTGTGRDNEQFF.

This chain links TRBV27 with TRBJ1-6; 7 nucleotides line up with TRBD1. This CDR3 region has 16 residues. Germline CDR1 is MNHEY and CDR2 is SMNVEV (reference sequence). With 5 bases clipped from V and 2 bases from J, the junction kept 6 bases outside the gene matches. This CDR3 is CASSANRGTYNSPLHF. CDR3 sequence (DNA): TGTGCCAGCAGTGCCAACAGGGGCACCTATAATTCACCCCTCCACTTT.

The genes are TRBV11-3 and TRBJ1-1; a weak D match, TRBD1 (5 bases). Germline values: CDR1 SGHNT, CDR2 YENEEA. CDR3 length: 15 residues. Trimming shortened V by 5 bases and J by 1 base, and 14 bases separated the two germline ends. The CDR3 DNA follows: TGTGCCAGCAGCCCCCTCGGGGGGACGAACACTGAAGCTTTCTTT. Protein product: CASSPLGGTNTEAFF.

The chain joins TRBV13 to TRBJ2-2; 8 bases fit TRBD2. CDR3 length: 15 amino acids. Germline CDR1 and CDR2: PRHDT and FYEKMQ (reference sequence). With V trimmed by 5 bases and J by 4 bases, 6 bases remained unmatched. The CDR3 reads CASSLTREGTGELFF. DNA for the CDR3: TGTGCCAGCAGCCTCACCCGGGAGGGCACCGGGGAGCTGTTTTTT.

This chain joins TRBV7-9 and TRBJ1-1, with D possibly TRBD1 on 5 matching bases. The CDR3 extends over 16 amino acids. The ends were cut back, 8 bases at V and 0 bases at J, with 19 bases in the middle. Germline lookup yields CDR1 SEHNR and CDR2 FQNEAQ (reference sequence). In DNA, the CDR3 is TGTGCCAGCGCCCCAGGGAGGTCGGTTGTGAACACTGAAGCTTTCTTT. Translating it yields CASAPGRSVVNTEAFF.

This chain links TRBV7-9 with TRBJ2-5, with unresolved D. The CDR3 spans 13 residues. V dropped 9 bases and J dropped 1 base, with 12 bases sitting between them. CDR1 SEHNR and CDR2 FQNEAQ come from the germline V gene (reference sequence). This CDR3 reads CASSEVTQETQYF. In DNA, the CDR3 is TGTGCCAGTTCCGAGGTAACCCAAGAGACCCAGTACTTC.

This chain links TRBV25-1 with TRBJ1-1; possible D gene TRBD1, 5 bases. Germline V gene sequence: CDR1 MGHDK, CDR2 SYGVNS. The ends were cut back, 3 bases at V and 3 bases at J, with 11 bases in the middle. This CDR3 spans 14 amino acids. CDR3 region: CASSEGLRDTEAFF. For the CDR3, the DNA is TGTGCCAGCAGTGAGGGACTACGGGACACTGAAGCTTTCTTT.